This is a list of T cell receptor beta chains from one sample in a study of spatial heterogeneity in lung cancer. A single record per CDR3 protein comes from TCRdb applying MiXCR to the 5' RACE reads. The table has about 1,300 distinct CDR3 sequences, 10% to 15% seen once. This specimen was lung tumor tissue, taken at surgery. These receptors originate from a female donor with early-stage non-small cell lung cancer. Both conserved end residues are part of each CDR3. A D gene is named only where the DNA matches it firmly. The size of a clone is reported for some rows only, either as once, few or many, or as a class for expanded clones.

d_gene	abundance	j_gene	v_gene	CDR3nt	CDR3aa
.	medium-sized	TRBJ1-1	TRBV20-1	TGCAGTGTGTACGGGGGGAGTGCTGAAGCTTTCTTT	CSVYGGSAEAFF
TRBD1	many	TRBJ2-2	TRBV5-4	TGTGCCAGCAGCTTGGCACAGGGGCAAGGGTCCGGGGAGCTGTTTTTT	CASSLAQGQGSGELFF
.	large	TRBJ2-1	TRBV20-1	TGCAGTGCTAGAGGGAACAATGAGCAGTTCTTC	CSARGNNEQFF
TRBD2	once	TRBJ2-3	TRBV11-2	TGTGCCAGCAGCTCCCCGGGACTAGCGGGGTCCACAGATACGCAGTATTTT	CASSSPGLAGSTDTQYF
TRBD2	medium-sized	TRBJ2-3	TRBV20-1	TGCAGTGGGAGGACTAGCGGCACAGATACGCAGTATTTT	CSGRTSGTDTQYF
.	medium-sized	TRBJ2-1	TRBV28	TGTGCCAGCAGTTTAGAGGCTAGGTCTCCGTTCTTC	CASSLEARSPFF
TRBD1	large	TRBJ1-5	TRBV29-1	TGCAGCGTTCTTACAGGGGGAGTTGGCAATCAGCCCCAGCATTTT	CSVLTGGVGNQPQHF
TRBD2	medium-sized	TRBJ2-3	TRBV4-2	TGTGCCAGCAGCCAGGGTCGGGGGGGGACCACAGATACGCAGTATTTT	CASSQGRGGTTDTQYF
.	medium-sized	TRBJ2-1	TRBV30	TGTGCCTGGGACAGTTACAATGAGCAGTTCTTC	CAWDSYNEQFF
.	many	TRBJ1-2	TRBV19	TGTGCCAGTAGTATTAGATCGGACGGAACTTATGGCTACACCTTC	CASSIRSDGTYGYTF
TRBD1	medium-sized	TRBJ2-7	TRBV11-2	TGTGCCAGCAGCTATAGGACAGGGGGCTCCTACGAGCAGTACTTC	CASSYRTGGSYEQYF
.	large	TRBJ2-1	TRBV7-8	TGTGCCAGCAGCTCTCAAGCGGTTGCGGGGAATGAGCAGTTCTTC	CASSSQAVAGNEQFF
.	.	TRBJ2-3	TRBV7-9	TGTGCCAGCAGCTTCAAGACTCTCGATACGCAGTATTTT	CASSFKTLDTQYF
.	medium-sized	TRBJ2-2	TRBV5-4	TGTGCCAGCAGTGGACCCGGGCCTCTGGCCGGGGAGCTGTTTTTT	CASSGPGPLAGELFF